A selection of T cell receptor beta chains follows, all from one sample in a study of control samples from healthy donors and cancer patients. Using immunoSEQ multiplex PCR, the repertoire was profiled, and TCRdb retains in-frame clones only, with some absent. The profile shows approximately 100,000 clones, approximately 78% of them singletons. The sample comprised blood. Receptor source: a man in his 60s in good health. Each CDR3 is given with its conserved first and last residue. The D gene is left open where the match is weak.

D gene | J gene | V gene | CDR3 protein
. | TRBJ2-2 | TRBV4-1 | CASSPATGTDANTGELFF
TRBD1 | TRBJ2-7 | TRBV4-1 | CASSQENRQGQRNEQYF
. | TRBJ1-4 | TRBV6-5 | CASSLTVRRKLFF
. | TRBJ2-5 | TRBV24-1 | CATSDLRLVSQETQYF
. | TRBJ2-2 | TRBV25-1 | CASSESGEAGELFF
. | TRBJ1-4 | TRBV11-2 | CASSYRATNEKLFF
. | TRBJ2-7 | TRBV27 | CASSFGKRYEQYF
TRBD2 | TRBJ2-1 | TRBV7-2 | CASSLGTSGAYNEQFF
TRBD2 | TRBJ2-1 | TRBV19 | CASSMRLADYNEQFF
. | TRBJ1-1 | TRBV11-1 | CASSKDGGNTEAFF
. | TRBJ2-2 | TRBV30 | CAWSVLVSNTGELFF
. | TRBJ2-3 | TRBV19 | CASSIDGVLADTQYF
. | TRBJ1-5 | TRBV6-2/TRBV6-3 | CASSYSRQWYSNQPQHF
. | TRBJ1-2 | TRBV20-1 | CSASDISGYTF
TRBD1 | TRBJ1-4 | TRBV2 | CASSEEGAGLGEKLFF
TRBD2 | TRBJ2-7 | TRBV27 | CASTQRLWRGKSYEQYF
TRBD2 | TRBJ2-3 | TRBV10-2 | CASSEMASGVTDTQYF
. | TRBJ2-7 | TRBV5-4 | CASSRVTENYEQYF
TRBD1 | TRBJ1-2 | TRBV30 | CAWIGAGGLNNYGYTF
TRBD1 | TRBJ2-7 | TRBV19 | CASSFDRAGEQYF
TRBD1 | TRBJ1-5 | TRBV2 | CASSDRTGGNQPQHF
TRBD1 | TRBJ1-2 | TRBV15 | CATSRTGGPYGYTF
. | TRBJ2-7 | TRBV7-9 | CASSSTYEQYF
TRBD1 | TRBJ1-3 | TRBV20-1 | CSASGTDSGNTIYF
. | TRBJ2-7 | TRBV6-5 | CASTLGGEQYF
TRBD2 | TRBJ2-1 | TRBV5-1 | CASSLGLAEAAEQFF
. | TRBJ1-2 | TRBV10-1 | CASSIDRSYGYTF
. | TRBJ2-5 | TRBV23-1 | CASSLWEDCLTETQYF
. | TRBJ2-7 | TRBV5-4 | CASSLQDTDYEQYF
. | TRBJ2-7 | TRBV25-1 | CASSVEDSYEQYF
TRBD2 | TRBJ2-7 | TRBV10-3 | CAISERGLAGGYEQYF
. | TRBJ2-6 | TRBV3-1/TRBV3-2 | CASSPLAQPSGANVLTF
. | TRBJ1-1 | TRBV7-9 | CASSLMEGPGAFF
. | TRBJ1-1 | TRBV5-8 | CASSLGAVKNTEAFF
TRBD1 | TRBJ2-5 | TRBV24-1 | CATSRQGQETQYF
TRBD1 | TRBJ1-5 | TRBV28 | CASIPSQGVGQPQHF
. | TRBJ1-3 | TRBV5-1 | CASALSQGFGNTIYF
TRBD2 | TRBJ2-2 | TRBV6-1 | CASSESVGGGPGGELFF
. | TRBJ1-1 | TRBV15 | CATSGPLDSVTEAFF
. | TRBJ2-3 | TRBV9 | CASSVGSKTDTQYF